The 25 T cell receptor beta chains presented below share a single source sample, sequenced in a study of blood T cell repertoires in COVID-19. Repertoires were generated with immunoSEQ multiplex PCR, while TCRdb's copy carries only in-frame clones and drops some. This table has around 160,000 clones, roughly 79% appearing once. Sequencing input: peripheral blood. The source of these receptors is a human donor with acute or convalescent COVID-19. The donor label of this sample is uncertain.

The chain combines TRBV19 with TRBJ1-4; weak D call: TRBD1 (5 bases). V was shortened by 5 bases and J by 5 bases, with 15 bases between the two germline ends. CDR3 size: 15 residues. Germline assignment: CDR1 LNHDA and CDR2 SQIVND (reference sequence). The CDR3 sequence: CASSSDRGANEKLFF. In nucleotides, the CDR3 is TGTGCCAGTAGTTCCGACAGAGGAGCAAATGAAAAACTGTTTTTT.

V usage is TRBV7-2 and J usage is TRBJ1-1; D perhaps matches TRBD1 (5 bases). Trimming pared 1 base from V and 2 bases from J, leaving 14 bases between. Germline loops: CDR1 SGHTA, CDR2 FQGNSA. This CDR3 has 16 residues. The CDR3 region is CASSLVVGVGNTEAFF. The CDR3 DNA is TGTGCCAGCAGCTTAGTGGTAGGGGTTGGAAACACTGAAGCTTTCTTT.

This chain links TRBV5-5 with TRBJ1-1, with D maybe TRBD1 (6 bases). CDR3 length: 14 residues. Trimming took 3 bases from V and 5 from J, leaving 14 bases between them. Germline V CDR1 and CDR2: SGHKS, YYEKEE (reference sequence). The DNA for the CDR3 is TGTGCCAGCAGCTCACTTCCACAGGGAACTGAAGCTTTCTTT. The encoded protein is CASSSLPQGTEAFF.

The chain employs TRBV5-6 and TRBJ1-2; no clear D. Germline CDR1 reads SGHDT; CDR2 reads YYEEEE. Trimming shortened V by 1 base and J by 0 bases, and 4 bases separated the two germline ends. The CDR3 has 13 amino acids. The CDR3 spells CASSLLANYGYTF. The CDR3 coding sequence is TGTGCCAGCAGCTTGTTAGCTAACTATGGCTACACCTTC.

The chain recombines TRBV12-5 with TRBJ2-3; 7 nucleotides match TRBD2. CDR3 length equals 15 residues. Germline values: CDR1 LGHNT, CDR2 FRNRAP. The V segment lost 4 bases and the J segment 2 bases; nucleotides outside the gene matches: 6. The DNA for the CDR3 is TGTGCTAGTGGTTGGAGGGCGGGAGTCACAGATACGCAGTATTTT. Its translation is CASGWRAGVTDTQYF.

J is TRBJ2-7 and V is TRBV5-1, with 10 bases matching TRBD2. V lost 4 bases and J lost 3; bases outside the gene matches: 7. Germline V gives CDR1 SGHRS, CDR2 YFSETQ. CDR3 length equals 15 residues. The CDR3 bases are TGCGCCAGCAGCATTCTAGCGGGGGCCGACTACGAGCAGTACGTC. Protein sequence: CASSILAGADYEQYV.

This CDR3 reads CASSRTLSNQPQHF. As DNA, the CDR3 is TGTGCCAGCAGTCGGACACTTAGCAATCAGCCCCAGCATTTT. The chain uses TRBV7-2 and TRBJ1-5, with D perhaps TRBD1 (5 bases). This CDR3 region has 14 residues. Trimming cost V 6 bases and J 0 bases, with 9 bases left between them. From germline, CDR1 is SGHTA and CDR2 FQGNSA.

The chain uses TRBV19 and TRBJ1-1; D gene uncertain. The ends were cut back, 7 bases at V and 0 bases at J, with 15 bases in the middle. Germline CDR1 and CDR2: LNHDA and SQIVND (reference sequence). The CDR3 spans 15 residues. For the CDR3, the DNA is TGTGCCAGTAAGGACGGACGGAGGATGAACACTGAAGCTTTCTTT. Translation gives CASKDGRRMNTEAFF.

This clone turned up a few times. J is TRBJ2-3 and V is TRBV9, with D possibly being TRBD2 (6 bases). Germline CDR1 and CDR2: SGDLS and YYNGEE. V lost 4 bases, J lost 6 bases, and 15 bases lay in between. The CDR3 extends over 14 amino acids. The CDR3 nucleotides read TGTGCCAGCAGCTCCCCTAGCGCCCCGGATACGCAGTATTTT. Protein: CASSSPSAPDTQYF.

V gene TRBV7-9 combines with J gene TRBJ1-2; D is ambiguous. This CDR3 comprises 11 residues. The V end lost 5 bases, the J end lost 8 bases, and 9 bases lay between the germline ends. Germline assignment: CDR1 SEHNR and CDR2 FQNEAQ (reference sequence). The CDR3 reads CASSMPSGYTF. In nucleotides, the CDR3 is TGTGCCAGCAGCATGCCTAGCGGCTACACCTTC.

The chain carries TRBV4-1 and TRBJ1-1; the D gene is possibly TRBD1 (5 bases). In germline, CDR1 is MGHRA, CDR2 YSYEKL. CDR3 length equals 14 residues. V was clipped by 4 bases and J by 2 bases, with 11 bases between them. The chain's CDR3 is CASSRADSNTEAFF. The DNA of the CDR3 is TGCGCCAGCAGCCGGGCTGACAGCAACACTGAAGCTTTCTTT.

This rearrangement joins TRBV15 to TRBJ2-7, with D possibly being TRBD1 (5 bases). Germline V lookup: CDR1 LNHNV, CDR2 YYDKDF (reference sequence). V lost 1 base and J 2 bases, leaving 12 bases between the germline ends. CDR3 size: 15 residues. CDR3 sequence: CATSRGQNLAYEQYF. For the CDR3, the DNA is TGTGCCACCAGCAGAGGACAGAACCTCGCCTACGAGCAGTACTTC.

This clone was observed once. The gene calls are TRBV9 and TRBJ2-2; 8 nucleotides line up with TRBD2. Germline lookup yields CDR1 SGDLS and CDR2 YYNGEE. Trimming cost V 9 bases and J 7 bases; bases outside gene matches: 8. The CDR3 loop spans 13 amino acids. CDR3 nucleotide sequence: TGTGCCACCACCCAACGGGGGGGCGGGGAGCTGTTTTTT. Protein product: CATTQRGGGELFF.

This clone was seen only a few times. The chain combines TRBV19 with TRBJ1-1; TRBD1 matches at 7 bases. Germline CDR1 reads LNHDA; CDR2 reads SQIVND (reference sequence). CDR3 size: 14 residues. Trimming removed 5 bases from V and 2 bases from J; junction bases left unmatched: 5. CDR3 sequence: CASSSHRGNTEAFF. Here the CDR3 DNA reads TGTGCCAGTAGTTCCCACAGGGGAAACACTGAAGCTTTCTTT.

The chain has TRBV11-2 and TRBJ1-3; D is possibly TRBD1 (6 bases). This CDR3 comprises 16 residues. The germline gives CDR1 SGHAT, CDR2 FQNNGV. The V gene lost 7 bases and the J gene lost 0 bases, with 16 bases spanning the gap. The CDR3 is CASTTLRGRSGNTIYF. CDR3 sequence (DNA): TGTGCCAGCACCACACTCAGGGGTCGCTCTGGAAACACCATATATTTT. The variable domain in full, with the rest retrieved from reference TRBV11-2 and TRBJ1-3, is EAGVAQSPRYKIIEKRQSVAFWCNPISGHATLYWYQQILGQGPKLLIQFQNNGVVDDSQLPKDRFSAERLKGVDSTLKIQPAKLEDSAVYLCASTTLRGRSGNTIYFGEGSWLTVV.

This clone was counted ten times or more. The chain uses TRBV7-9 and TRBJ2-1; no clear D gene. The CDR3 loop spans 14 amino acids. Germline V gene lookup returns CDR1 SEHNR and CDR2 FQNEAQ (reference sequence). Trimming took 5 bases from V and 4 from J, leaving 12 bases between them. CDR3 loop: CASSGETAYNEQFF. The CDR3 region has the DNA TGTGCCAGCAGCGGAGAGACGGCGTACAATGAGCAGTTCTTC.

The V call is TRBV4-1, the J call TRBJ2-5; 7 positions match TRBD1. The CDR3 length is 15 residues. The V gene's germline CDR1 is MGHRA and CDR2 YSYEKL. V trimming: 3 bases; J trimming: 1 base; junction bases outside the gene matches: 5. The CDR3 loop reads CASSHRQGPQETQYF. The CDR3 region has the DNA TGCGCCAGCAGCCATAGACAGGGTCCCCAAGAGACCCAGTACTTC.

This chain links TRBV18 with TRBJ2-3; 8 bases are shared with TRBD1. The CDR3 runs to 13 residues. Germline values: CDR1 KGHSH, CDR2 LQKENI. Trimming removed 9 bases from V and 0 bases from J; junction bases left unmatched: 2. The CDR3 DNA reads TGTGCCAGTACAGGGGGGAGCACAGATACGCAGTATTTT. Translated: CASTGGSTDTQYF.

The chain couples TRBV19 to TRBJ1-2; perhaps TRBD1 as D (5 bases). CDR3 size: 15 residues. The V end was cut by 5 bases, the J end by 0 bases, with 13 bases between. Germline V lookup: CDR1 LNHDA, CDR2 SQIVND (reference sequence). CDR3 amino acids: CASSSQSTANYGYTF. The CDR3 bases are TGTGCCAGTAGTTCCCAGTCGACAGCTAACTATGGCTACACCTTC.

The J gene is TRBJ1-1, the V gene TRBV27; no clear D gene. The ends were cut back, 3 bases at V and 1 base at J, with 9 bases in the middle. Germline V lookup: CDR1 MNHEY, CDR2 SMNVEV (reference sequence). The CDR3 totals 14 residues. The chain's CDR3 is CASSLKPGNTEAFF. CDR3 nucleotide sequence: TGTGCCAGCAGTTTGAAACCCGGGAACACTGAAGCTTTCTTT.

CDR3 nucleotides: TGTGCCAGCAGCCAAGATAGGACAAGCGCGAGTCGCTACACCTTC. Translated, it gives CASSQDRTSASRYTF. The chain uses TRBV3-1 (or the pseudogene TRBV3-2) and TRBJ1-2, with D perhaps matching TRBD1 (5 bases). The CDR3 runs 15 residues. Trimming removed 0 bases from V and 9 bases from J, with 17 bases in between. CDR1 is LGHDT and CDR2 is YNNKEL in the germline V gene (reference sequence).

V gene TRBV6-5 combines with J gene TRBJ1-1; D remains ambiguous. CDR3 length equals 14 residues. Trimming removed 6 bases at V and 0 bases at J, with 11 bases between. Germline V gives CDR1 MNHEY, CDR2 SVGAGI. The CDR3 protein is CASSRTQMNTEAFF. CDR3 bases: TGTGCCAGCAGCCGCACACAGATGAACACTGAAGCTTTCTTT.

The chain combines TRBV24-1 with TRBJ1-2, with 10 nucleotides matching TRBD1. This CDR3 is 15 amino acids long. V shed 5 bases, J shed 5 bases, and the junction held 7 bases outside the gene matches. CDR1 and CDR2 (germline): KGHDR, SFDVKD. Here the CDR3 DNA reads TGTGCCACCAGTGGTCGGGACAGGGGTGCTTATGGCTACACCTTC. Its translation is CATSGRDRGAYGYTF.

The chain is built from TRBV9 and TRBJ1-3; unclear D gene. The CDR3 loop spans 16 amino acids. Germline CDR1 SGDLS, CDR2 YYNGEE. The V gene lost 4 bases and the J gene lost 0 bases, with 14 bases spanning the gap. The CDR3 nucleotides read TGTGCCAGCAGCCTTACGGACTTCTCCTCTGGAAACACCATATATTTT. It specifies CASSLTDFSSGNTIYF. The full variable domain, in which reference TRBV9 and TRBJ1-3 provide the parts outside the CDR3, is DSGVTQTPKHLITATGQRVTLRCSPRSGDLSVYWYQQSLDQGLQFLIQYYNGEERAKGNILERFSAQQFPDLHSELNLSSLELGDSALYFCASSLTDFSSGNTIYFGEGSWLTVV.

This clone has only one observation. The chain joins TRBV7-9 to TRBJ2-7; unclear D gene. Between the trimmed V and J ends, which lost 3 bases and 5 bases, there was a span of 5 bases. Germline values: CDR1 SEHNR, CDR2 FQNEAQ (reference sequence). The CDR3 totals 11 residues. CDR3 protein: CASSFRNEQYF. CDR3 coding DNA: TGTGCCAGCAGCTTTAGAAACGAGCAGTACTTC. The variable domain in full, with the rest retrieved from reference TRBV7-9 and TRBJ2-7, is DTGVSQNPRHKITKRGQNVTFRCDPISEHNRLYWYRQTLGQGPEFLTYFQNEAQLEKSRLLSDRFSAERPKGSFSTLEIQRTEQGDSAMYLCASSFRNEQYFGPGTRLTVT.